This T cell receptor beta chain was recovered during a study of T-cell reconstitution after alpha-beta-depleted transplantation in children. Notes on the study in general: For some patients, TCRbeta diversity was high at day 60 because of recipient T cells and thymic progenitors that survived. By about two months after transplant, alpha-beta T cells reportedly arose from several hundred graft clones that had expanded. T-cell counts and diversity were attributed mostly to newly produced T cells one year after transplant.

This clonotype came up many times. The antigen is undetermined. The TCRbeta library was prepared with unique molecular identifiers. TCRdb processed the PCR reads anew with MiXCR; each CDR3 protein has one entry. The data contain approximately 520,000 distinct CDR3 sequences, about an eighth of them singletons. The source was PBMCs, mostly from graft donor cells, collected 180 days after TCRalphabeta/CD19-depleted stem cell transplant. The clonotype was recovered from a female patient aged 2-15 years who had a stem cell transplant for aplastic anemia, so the T cells may come from the graft donor.

CDR3 residues: CASSFRDGNTEAFF. The CDR3 nucleotides read TGTGCCAGCAGCTTCCGGGACGGGAACACTGAAGCTTTCTTT. The chain uses TRBV5-6 and TRBJ1-1; possibly TRBD1 for D (5 bases). The CDR3 is made up of 14 amino acids. V gave up 2 bases and J gave up 1 base, with 9 bases separating them. Germline loops: CDR1 SGHDT, CDR2 YYEEEE.